What follows is one TCR beta chain and its context. Trimming stripped 0 bases from V and 5 bases from J, with 12 bases between. This CDR3 comprises 16 residues. Germline assignment: CDR1 SGDLS and CDR2 YYNGEE. RNA transcripts gave rise to amplified TCR beta CDR3 regions. The TCR CDR3 was amplified in a first-round RT-PCR using the HTBI primer set. TCRdb reanalysed the multiplex PCR reads using MiXCR and keeps one entry per CDR3 protein. This repertoire shows approximately 560,000 distinct CDR3 sequences, approximately 14% found once; its top ten account for roughly 6.6%. This record comes from a study of T cells in Graves' hyperthyroidism and ophthalmopathy.

Sequencing was carried out using blood. The chain joins TRBV9 to TRBJ1-6; D remains ambiguous. This sequence was found in a woman aged 30 to 39 with Graves' hyperthyroidism. CDR3 nucleotides: TGTGCCAGCAGCGTAGAGGACGGAGCAGATAATTCACCCCTCCACTTT. Translation gives CASSVEDGADNSPLHF.